The clone carrying this T cell receptor beta chain has at least ten counts. This specimen belongs to a study of naive and memory T cell subsets. V lost 1 base to trimming and J lost 0 bases, with 6 bases between them. The CDR3 is 14 residues long. Germline lookup yields CDR1 MDHEN and CDR2 SYDVKM. A UMI-containing oligonucleotide was joined by 3' ligation to the TCR cDNA template. The SP2 primer and nested alpha and beta constant region primers amplified ligated cDNA in four rounds. TCRdb fed the 5' RACE reads into MiXCR, producing one record per CDR3 protein. The repertoire consists of about 48,000 distinct CDR3 sequences, with approximately 4.5% occurring once and the leading ten covering around 0.84%.

The chain has TRBV28 and TRBJ2-5; D is uncertain. The receptor comes from a female donor in good health. The DNA of the CDR3 is TGTGCCAGCAGTTTATTGGGTGACCAAGAGACCCAGTACTTC. Translating gives CASSLLGDQETQYF. The entire variable domain, with the rest obtained from reference TRBV28 and TRBJ2-5, is as follows: DVKVTQSSRYLVKRTGEKVFLECVQDMDHENMFWYRQDPGLGLRLIYFSYDVKMKEKGDIPEGYSVSREKKERFSLILESASTNQTSMYLCASSLLGDQETQYFGPGTRLLVL.